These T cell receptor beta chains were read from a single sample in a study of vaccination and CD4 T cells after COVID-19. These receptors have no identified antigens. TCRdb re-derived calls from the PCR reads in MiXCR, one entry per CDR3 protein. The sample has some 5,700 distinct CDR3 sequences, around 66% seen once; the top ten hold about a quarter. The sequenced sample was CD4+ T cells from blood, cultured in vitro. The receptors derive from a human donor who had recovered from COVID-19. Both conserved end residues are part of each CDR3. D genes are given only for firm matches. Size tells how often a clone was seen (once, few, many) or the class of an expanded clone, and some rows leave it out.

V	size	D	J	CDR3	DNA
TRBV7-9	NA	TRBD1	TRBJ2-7	CASSSQGYEQYF	TGTGCCAGCAGCTCACAGGGGTACGAGCAGTACTTC
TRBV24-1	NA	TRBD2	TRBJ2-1	CATSDPGTSGSHYNEQFF	TGTGCCACCAGTGACCCTGGGACTAGCGGGAGCCACTACAATGAGCAGTTCTTC
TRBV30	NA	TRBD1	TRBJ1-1	CAWKITGGLNTEAFF	TGTGCCTGGAAGATAACAGGGGGCTTGAACACTGAAGCTTTCTTT
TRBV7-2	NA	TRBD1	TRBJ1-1	CASRLTGVGTEAFF	TGTGCCAGCAGGTTAACAGGGGTAGGCACTGAAGCTTTCTTT
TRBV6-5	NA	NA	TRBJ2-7	CASSYSYTYEQYF	TGTGCCAGCAGTTACTCCTATACCTACGAGCAGTACTTC
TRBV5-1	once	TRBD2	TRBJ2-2	CASSSVAGVETGELFF	TGCGCCAGCAGCTCAGTAGCGGGAGTTGAAACCGGGGAGCTGTTTTTT
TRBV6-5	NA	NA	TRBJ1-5	CASSYDGYQPQHF	TGTGCCAGCAGTTACGACGGGTATCAGCCCCAGCATTTT
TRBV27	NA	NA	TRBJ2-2	CASMLGRNTGELFF	TGTGCCAGCATGTTAGGCAGGAACACCGGGGAGCTGTTTTTT
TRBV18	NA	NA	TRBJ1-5	CASSLGHRDQPQHF	TGTGCCAGCTCACTCGGACACCGTGATCAGCCCCAGCATTTT
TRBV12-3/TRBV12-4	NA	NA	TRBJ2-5	CASTDYLAPETQYF	TGTGCCAGCACCGATTATCTAGCGCCGGAGACCCAGTACTTC
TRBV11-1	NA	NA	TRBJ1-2	CASSPTGRTEGYTF	TGTGCCAGCAGCCCGACGGGCCGAACTGAGGGCTACACCTTC
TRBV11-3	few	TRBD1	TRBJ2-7	CASSLGITGGGNEQYF	TGTGCCAGCAGCTTAGGGATCACAGGGGGCGGGAACGAGCAGTACTTC
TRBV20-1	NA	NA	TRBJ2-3	CSASHPTANPSTDTQYF	TGCAGTGCTAGTCACCCGACAGCGAACCCTAGCACAGATACGCAGTATTTT
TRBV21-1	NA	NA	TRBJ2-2	CASKRQGITGELFF	TGTGCCTCCAAACGACAGGGCATCACCGGGGAGCTGTTTTTT
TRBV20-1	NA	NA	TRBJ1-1	CSAGSLGTNTEAFF	TGCAGTGCTGGGAGTTTGGGAACCAACACTGAAGCTTTCTTT
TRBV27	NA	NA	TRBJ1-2	CASSKGEGYGYTF	TGTGCCAGCAGCAAGGGGGAGGGCTATGGCTACACCTTC
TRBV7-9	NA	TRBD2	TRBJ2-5	CASSSLAGGKTQYF	TGTGCCAGCAGCAGTCTAGCGGGGGGGAAGACCCAGTACTTC
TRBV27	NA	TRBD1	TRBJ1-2	CASSSTGIRGYGYTF	TGTGCCAGCAGTTCAACCGGGATCAGGGGGTATGGCTACACCTTC
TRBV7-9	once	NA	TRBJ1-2	CASSLLGGQIVDGYTF	TGTGCCAGCAGCTTGCTGGGTGGGCAGATAGTCGATGGCTACACCTTC
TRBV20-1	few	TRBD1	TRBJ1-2	CSASRSQGGNYGYTF	TGCAGTGCTAGCCGATCTCAGGGGGGAAACTATGGCTACACCTTC
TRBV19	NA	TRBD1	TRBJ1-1	CASTHRGHTEAFF	TGTGCCAGTACCCACAGGGGGCATACTGAAGCTTTCTTT
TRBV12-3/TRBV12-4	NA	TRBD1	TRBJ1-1	CASTYRGNTEAFF	TGTGCCAGCACTTACAGGGGGAACACTGAAGCTTTCTTT
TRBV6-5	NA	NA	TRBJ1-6	CASSQSRAPLHF	TGTGCCAGCAGTCAGTCGAGGGCACCCCTCCACTTT
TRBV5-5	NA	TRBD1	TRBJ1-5	CASSLGQGDQPQHF	TGTGCCAGCAGCTTGGGACAGGGGGATCAGCCCCAGCATTTT
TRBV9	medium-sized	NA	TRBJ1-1	CASSVEVSTEAFF	TGTGCCAGCAGCGTAGAAGTAAGCACTGAAGCTTTCTTT
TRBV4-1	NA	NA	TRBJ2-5	CASSQDFETQYF	TGCGCCAGCAGCCAAGATTTCGAGACCCAGTACTTC
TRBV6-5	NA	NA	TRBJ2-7	CASSYSSGGYEQYF	TGTGCCAGCAGTTACTCGAGTGGAGGCTACGAGCAGTACTTC
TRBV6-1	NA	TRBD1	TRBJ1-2	CASSEAGAGGHGYTF	TGTGCCAGCAGTGAAGCAGGGGCAGGGGGTCATGGCTACACCTTC
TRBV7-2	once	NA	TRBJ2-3	CASRRAELGTDTQYF	TGTGCCAGCAGGCGGGCTGAACTTGGCACAGATACGCAGTATTTT
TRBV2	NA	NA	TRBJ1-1	CASSTIGLMNTEAFF	TGTGCCAGCAGTACGATAGGGTTGATGAACACTGAAGCTTTCTTT
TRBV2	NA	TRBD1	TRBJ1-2	CASRGQGASGYTF	TGTGCCAGCAGGGGACAGGGGGCAAGTGGCTACACCTTC
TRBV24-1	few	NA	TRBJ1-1	CATSDSANTEAFF	TGTGCCACCAGTGATTCAGCGAACACTGAAGCTTTCTTT
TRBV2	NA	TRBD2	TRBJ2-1	CASSEIAGGRGEQFF	TGTGCCAGCAGCGAAATAGCGGGAGGGCGCGGTGAGCAGTTCTTC
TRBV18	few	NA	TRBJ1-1	CASSPTNTEAFF	TGTGCCAGCTCCCCGACGAACACTGAAGCTTTCTTT
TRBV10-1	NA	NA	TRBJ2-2	CASSENTGELFF	TGCGCCAGCAGTGAGAACACCGGGGAGCTGTTTTTT
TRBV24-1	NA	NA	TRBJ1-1	CATSYGAKVTEAFF	TGTGCCACCTCTTACGGGGCGAAGGTTACTGAAGCTTTCTTT
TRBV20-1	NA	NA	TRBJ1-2	CSTADRQAPLGYTF	TGCAGCACAGCCGATCGACAGGCCCCACTTGGCTACACCTTC
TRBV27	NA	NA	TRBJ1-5	CASSLVSNQPQHF	TGTGCCAGCAGTTTAGTTAGCAATCAGCCCCAGCATTTT
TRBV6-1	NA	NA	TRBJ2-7	CASSEGGWWDSYEQYF	TGTGCCAGCAGCGAGGGCGGGTGGTGGGACTCCTACGAGCAGTACTTC
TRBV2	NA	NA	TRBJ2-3	CASSLEGYTDTQYF	TGTGCCAGCAGCCTCGAGGGGTACACAGATACGCAGTATTTT
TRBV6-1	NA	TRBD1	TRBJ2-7	CASRSTGWEQYF	TGTGCCAGCAGGTCGACAGGGTGGGAGCAGTACTTC
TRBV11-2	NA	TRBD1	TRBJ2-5	CASSRQGQETQYF	TGTGCCAGCTCCAGACAGGGCCAAGAGACCCAGTACTTC
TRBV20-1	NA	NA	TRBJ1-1	CSAASVLNTEAFF	TGCAGTGCCGCCTCGGTCTTGAACACTGAAGCTTTCTTT
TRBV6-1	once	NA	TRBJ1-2	CASSERGNYGYTF	TGTGCCAGCAGTGAAAGGGGAAACTATGGCTACACCTTC
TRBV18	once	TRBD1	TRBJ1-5	CASSPQGDQPQHF	TGTGCCAGCTCACCGCAGGGGGACCAGCCCCAGCATTTT
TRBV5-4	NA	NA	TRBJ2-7	CASSLDGPYEQYF	TGTGCCAGCAGCCTTGACGGACCTTACGAGCAGTACTTC
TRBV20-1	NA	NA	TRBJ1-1	CSASLNTEAFF	TGCAGTGCTAGTCTGAACACTGAAGCTTTCTTT
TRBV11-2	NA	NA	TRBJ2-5	CASSLDSRPRETQYF	TGTGCCAGCAGCTTAGACTCCCGACCCCGGGAGACCCAGTACTTC
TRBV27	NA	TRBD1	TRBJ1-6	CASSSTGEASPLHF	TGTGCCAGCAGTTCTACAGGGGAGGCCTCACCCCTCCACTTT
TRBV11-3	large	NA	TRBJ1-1	CASRDTSSRSEAFF	TGTGCCAGCCGGGACACCTCAAGTCGTAGTGAAGCTTTCTTT
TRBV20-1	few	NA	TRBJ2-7	CSARGGGGPTYERYF	TGCAGTGCTAGAGGGGGAGGGGGTCCGACCTACGAGCGGTACTTC
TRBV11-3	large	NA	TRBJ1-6	CASSFQVTEDSPLHF	TGTGCCAGCAGCTTCCAGGTGACAGAGGATTCACCCCTCCACTTT
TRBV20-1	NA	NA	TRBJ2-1	CSAADTRSSYNEQFF	TGCAGTGCTGCTGACACTAGGAGCTCCTACAATGAGCAGTTCTTC
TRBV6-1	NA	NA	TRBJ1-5	CASIQEDQPQHF	TGTGCCAGCATACAGGAAGATCAGCCCCAGCATTTT
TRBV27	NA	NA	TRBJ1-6	CASSLRAPAAYNSPLHF	TGTGCCAGCAGTTTAAGGGCCCCGGCAGCCTATAATTCACCCCTCCACTTT
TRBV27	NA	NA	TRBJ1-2	CASSRGGGAVYGYTF	TGTGCCAGCAGCCGGGGGGGGGGCGCAGTCTATGGCTACACCTTC
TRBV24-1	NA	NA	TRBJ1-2	CATSGSTTGNYGYTF	TGTGCCACCAGTGGTTCCACTACAGGGAACTATGGCTACACCTTC
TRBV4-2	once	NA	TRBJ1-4	CASSQSNEKLFF	TGTGCCAGCAGCCAAAGTAATGAAAAACTGTTTTTT
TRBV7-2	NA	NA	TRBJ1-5	CASSPILGGNQPQHF	TGTGCCAGCAGCCCGATATTGGGTGGCAATCAGCCCCAGCATTTT